This entry lists 27 T cell receptor beta chains sequenced from one sample in a study of tumor-infiltrating lymphocytes in primary liver carcinoma (dated 2017 in TCRdb). Instrument used: Illumina HiSeq 2500. Starting from approximately 0.5 ug total RNA, TCRbeta-specific cDNA was produced by reverse transcription with a constant-region primer and ProtoScript II reverse transcriptase. Three nested multiplex PCR rounds, following a slightly modified ARM-PCR procedure, were used to build the TCRbeta libraries. Each of the first two PCR rounds ran for around 11 cycles and used multiplex TRBV1-TRBV30 forward primers together with a Cbeta reverse primer. TCRdb reanalyzed the raw reads on its own, using fastp at Q25 for trimming and MiXCR for clone calling, and kept in-frame beta chains. Here each entry gathers all rows of one CDR3 protein and keeps the most common genes and DNA. The sample records over 250,000 distinct CDR3 sequences, roughly three fifths of which are singletons. About a sixth of the sample goes to the ten largest clones.

TRIzol reagent was used to extract blood RNA from unsorted whole blood, while the DNeasy Blood & Tissue kit provided the germline DNA. Sequencing used peripheral blood. These TCRs come from a woman in her twenties or thirties with primary liver carcinoma and hepatitis B virus infection.

This clonotype occurred many times. The rearrangement joins TRBV4-3 to TRBJ1-1, with D possibly being TRBD1 (5 bases). The germline V gene encodes CDR1 LGHNA and CDR2 YSLEER. The length of the CDR3 is 17 residues. V gave up 0 bases and J gave up 3 bases, with 17 bases separating them. CDR3 amino acids: CASSQERWGRGDTEAFF. The CDR3 coding sequence is TGCGCCAGCAGCCAAGAGCGGTGGGGAAGGGGAGACACTGAAGCTTTCTTT.

This chain links TRBV7-9 with TRBJ1-3; 7 nucleotides match TRBD1. The CDR3 has 15 residues. CDR1 is SEHNR and CDR2 is FQNEAQ in the germline V gene (reference sequence). The V and J ends lost 3 bases and 0 bases, in that order; junction bases with no gene match: 2. The CDR3 bases are TGTGCCAGCAGCTTGGGACAGTTCTCTGGAAACACCATATATTTT. It is translated as CASSLGQFSGNTIYF.

The J gene is TRBJ2-1, the V gene TRBV6-2 or TRBV6-3; 7 bases agree with TRBD2. Germline-derived CDR1 and CDR2 are MNHEY and SVGEGT. V shed 5 bases and J 4 bases; nucleotides not matched to a gene: 8. The CDR3 covers 15 residues. For the CDR3, the DNA is TGTGCCAGCAGTGACCTAGTGGGAGGGTACAATGAGCAGTTCTTC. Translated: CASSDLVGGYNEQFF.

The sample holds one count of this clonotype. V gene TRBV20-1 combines with J gene TRBJ1-1, with D uncertain. The CDR3 runs to 11 residues. Germline CDR1 and CDR2: DFQATT and SNEGSKA (reference sequence). V lost 4 bases to trimming and J lost 3 bases, with 6 bases between them. The chain's CDR3 is CSATPHTEAFF. The CDR3 nucleotides are TGCAGTGCTACCCCTCACACTGAAGCTTTCTTT.

This clonotype was counted many times. The rearrangement joins TRBV11-3 to TRBJ2-3; 9 positions match TRBD1. Unmatched junction bases numbered 7, after V lost 6 bases and J lost 3 bases. CDR3 size: 15 residues. The germline V gene has CDR1 SGHNT and CDR2 YENEEA. The CDR3 sequence is CASRKQGAGTDTQYF. DNA of the CDR3: TGTGCCAGCAGAAAACAGGGGGCGGGTACAGATACGCAGTATTTT.

This clonotype was recorded a few times. This chain joins TRBV5-5 and TRBJ2-2; 12 bases align to TRBD1. Germline values: CDR1 SGHKS, CDR2 YYEKEE (reference sequence). V lost 3 bases, J lost 4 bases, and 4 bases stayed unmatched. This CDR3 is 16 amino acids long. As DNA, the CDR3 is TGTGCCAGCAGCTGGGGACAGGGGGCGCCCACCGGGGAGCTGTTTTTT. Translation: CASSWGQGAPTGELFF.

Points on this clonotype: A read error is likely, as this CDR3 ends without the conserved phenylalanine or tryptophan. No DNA is shown, since the ends of the CDR3 on it are uncertain; the CDR3 is the one TCRdb lists. The rearrangement joins TRBV30 to TRBJ1-1. CDR1 is GTSNPN, CDR2 SVGIG, per germline (reference sequence). The CDR3 adds up to 14 amino acids, both ends counted. CDR3 sequence reads: CAWSRSGQAVLPGL.

The V gene is TRBV12-3 or TRBV12-4, the J gene TRBJ2-5; 7 bases map to TRBD1. V lost 5 bases and J lost 5; bases outside the gene matches: 14. The CDR3 is made up of 16 amino acids. The CDR3 spells CASSDRSTGVRETQYF. The CDR3 DNA is TGTGCCAGCAGTGATAGATCTACAGGGGTCCGGGAGACCCAGTACTTC.

Note on this clonotype: Because it lacks the conserved phenylalanine or tryptophan at the end, this CDR3 is likely a read error. This chain uses TRBV6-1 with TRBJ2-2, with D perhaps matching TRBD2 (7 bases). Trimming shortened V by 6 bases and J by 1 base, and 12 bases separated the two germline ends. Germline assignment: CDR1 MNHNS and CDR2 SASEGT. This CDR3 is 15 amino acids long. The CDR3 sequence is CASRTGGGNTGELFS. In nucleotides, the CDR3 is TGTGCCAGCAGGACGGGGGGCGGGAACACCGGGGAGCTGTTTTCT.

This clonotype was counted at least ten times. This sequence joins TRBV29-1 and TRBJ2-7; D remains ambiguous. V lost 5 bases, J lost 0 bases, and 14 bases lay in between. In germline, CDR1 is SQVTM, CDR2 ANQGSEA. The CDR3 runs 14 residues. CDR3 in DNA: TGCAGCGTTAGGGAAGGGCGGACCTCCTACGAGCAGTACTTC. Its translation is CSVREGRTSYEQYF.

At least ten counts were recorded for this clonotype. The chain combines TRBV5-1 with TRBJ2-1; no firm D call. This CDR3 is built from 15 residues. Trimming left V 7 bases short and J 1 base short, with 15 bases between. Germline loops: CDR1 SGHRS, CDR2 YFSETQ. The CDR3 is CASGTLAESYNEQFF. The CDR3 DNA reads as TGCGCCAGCGGCACTTTGGCGGAATCCTACAATGAGCAGTTCTTC.

With respect to this clonotype: A read error may explain this, as a much larger clone is one base away. This chain joins TRBV6-5 and TRBJ1-2; weak D call: TRBD1 (6 bases). Germline assignment: CDR1 MNHEY and CDR2 SVGAGI. The CDR3 is 14 residues long. The CDR3 here is CTSSFSQGTYGYTF. The CDR3 DNA sequence: TGTACCAGCAGCTTCTCACAGGGAACCTATGGCTACACCTTC.

On this clonotype: The junction departs from the called germline gene at one end, perhaps through a read error. The V and J genes are TRBV11-3 and TRBJ2-7, with D uncertain. The CDR3 totals 13 residues. Germline V gene sequence: CDR1 SGHNT, CDR2 YENEEA. In nucleotides, the CDR3 is TGTGCCAGCAGCTCCCTACCAGCCTGCGAGCAGTATTTC. It translates to CASSSLPACEQYF.

The chain uses TRBV11-2 and TRBJ2-7; 10 bases are a match to TRBD2. Germline lookup yields CDR1 SGHAT and CDR2 FQNNGV. This CDR3 is 17 amino acids long. With V trimmed by 7 bases and J by 2 bases, 14 bases remained unmatched. CDR3 in DNA: TGTGCCAGCAACTTTGTGACTAGCGGGCGAAGGACCTACGAGCAGTACTTC. Its protein is CASNFVTSGRRTYEQYF.

As for this clonotype: The final CDR3 position lacks the conserved phenylalanine or tryptophan, pointing to a likely read error. The CDR3 coding sequence is TGTGCCAGCAGTTTCTTATACGAGCAGTACTTA. Translating gives CASSFLYEQYL. The gene calls are TRBV12-3 or TRBV12-4 and TRBJ2-7, with D unclear. Trimming pared 3 bases from V and 4 bases from J, leaving 4 bases between. The CDR3 has 11 amino acids.

This clonotype was detected a few times. The chain carries TRBV5-4 and TRBJ1-6, with unresolved D. The CDR3 runs 12 residues. Germline V gene data show CDR1 as SGHNT and CDR2 as YYREEE (reference sequence). Trimming stripped 7 bases from V and 7 bases from J, with 9 bases between. CDR3 protein: CASARGNSPLHF. For the CDR3, the DNA is TGTGCCAGCGCTAGAGGGAATTCACCCCTCCACTTT.

This clonotype has a count of ten or more. This chain connects TRBV11-3 to TRBJ2-1; the D gene is possibly TRBD1 (6 bases). This CDR3 has 15 amino acids. The V gene lost 5 bases and the J gene lost 6 bases, with 17 bases spanning the gap. Germline values: CDR1 SGHNT, CDR2 YENEEA. The CDR3 is CASSLRGSGGNEQFF. DNA of the CDR3: TGTGCCAGCAGCCTAAGGGGGTCGGGTGGCAATGAGCAGTTCTTC.

This clonotype showed up many times. V usage is TRBV29-1 and J usage is TRBJ1-2, with D uncertain. The CDR3 runs 12 residues. The germline CDR1 and CDR2 sequences are SQVTM and ANQGSEA. Trimming cost V 6 bases and J 7 bases, with 15 bases left between them. CDR3 in amino acids: CSVGGGSFGYTF. The CDR3 region has the DNA TGCAGCGTCGGAGGCGGGTCTTTTGGCTACACCTTC.

Written as DNA, the CDR3 is TGTGCCAGCCTAGCATGGTTCTCTGGAAACACCATATATTTT. Its translation is CASLAWFSGNTIYF. The chain links TRBV12-3 or TRBV12-4 to TRBJ1-3; D is ambiguous. This CDR3 has 14 amino acids. Trimming shortened V by 8 bases and J by 0 bases, and 11 bases separated the two germline ends.

This clonotype was detected only a few times. V and J are TRBV12-3 or TRBV12-4 and TRBJ2-1; D unresolved. The CDR3 spans 15 residues. V was shortened by 7 bases and J by 0 bases, with 13 bases between the two germline ends. The CDR3 sequence: CASTPERSSYNEQFF. As DNA, the CDR3 is TGTGCCAGCACCCCGGAGAGGAGCTCCTACAATGAGCAGTTCTTC.

The rearrangement links TRBV10-3 to TRBJ2-7, with TRBD1 identical over 10 bases. The V gene's germline CDR1 is ENHRY and CDR2 SYGVKD. This CDR3 contains 17 residues. V shed 0 bases, J shed 0 bases, and the junction held 5 bases outside the gene matches. CDR3 coding DNA: TGTGCCATCAGTGAGTCTCAACGGACAGGGGGCTCCTACGAGCAGTACTTC. Translation: CAISESQRTGGSYEQYF.

This clonotype has a single count. One end of the junction does not line up with germline, which may come from a read error. V and J are TRBV6-2 or TRBV6-3 and TRBJ2-7; D is perhaps TRBD1 (6 bases). Germline V gene lookup returns CDR1 MNHEY and CDR2 SVGEGT. The CDR3 contains 13 residues. Here the CDR3 DNA reads TGTACCAGCGGACCACAGGGTTTACACGAGCAGTACTTC. Protein sequence: CTSGPQGLHEQYF.

Concerning this clonotype itself: Just one base apart from a much larger clone, this may be a read error. This rearrangement joins TRBV6-5 to TRBJ2-1, with 10 bases that match TRBD1. The CDR3 has 15 amino acids. V shed 8 bases and J 10 bases; nucleotides not matched to a gene: 14. CDR1 and CDR2 (germline): MNHEY, SVGAGI. CDR3 region: CASGGQGSSLYEQFF. The CDR3, as DNA: TGTGCCAGCGGGGGACAGGGGAGTAGTCTGTACGAGCAGTTCTTC.

About this clonotype itself: The junction does not match germline at one end; this may be a read error. The chain uses TRBV4-3 and TRBJ2-3; D gene uncertain. Germline V gene sequence: CDR1 LGHNA, CDR2 YSLEER. The length of the CDR3 is 18 residues. CDR3 loop: CVSSQSAWLGDPDDTQYF. CDR3 DNA: TGCGTCAGCAGCCAGTCGGCCTGGCTGGGTGATCCCGACGATACGCAATATTTT.

This chain uses TRBV18 with TRBJ2-3; the D gene is possibly TRBD2 (5 bases). Trimming pared 8 bases from V and 2 bases from J, leaving 14 bases between. There are 14 residues in the CDR3. Looked up from germline, CDR1 is KGHSH and CDR2 is LQKENI. CDR3 region: CASTLPGVTDTQYF. CDR3 coding DNA: TGTGCCAGCACACTCCCCGGGGTCACAGATACGCAGTATTTT.

Comment on this clonotype: A much larger clone differs by one base, so this may be a read error. The rearrangement links TRBV12-3 or TRBV12-4 to TRBJ2-4; D uncertain. CDR3 length: 11 residues. The CDR3 here is CTSSTKNIQYF. The CDR3 bases are TGTACCAGCAGTACGAAAAACATTCAGTACTTC.

This clonotype was counted between two and nine times. The chain uses TRBV5-1 and TRBJ1-1; maybe TRBD1 (6 bases). The CDR3 is 14 residues long. The V end lost 2 bases, the J end lost 4 bases, and 12 bases lay between the germline ends. In germline, CDR1 is SGHRS, CDR2 YFSETQ. The CDR3 protein is CASSFAGGGTEAFF. CDR3 DNA: TGCGCCAGCAGCTTCGCCGGAGGGGGCACTGAAGCTTTCTTT.